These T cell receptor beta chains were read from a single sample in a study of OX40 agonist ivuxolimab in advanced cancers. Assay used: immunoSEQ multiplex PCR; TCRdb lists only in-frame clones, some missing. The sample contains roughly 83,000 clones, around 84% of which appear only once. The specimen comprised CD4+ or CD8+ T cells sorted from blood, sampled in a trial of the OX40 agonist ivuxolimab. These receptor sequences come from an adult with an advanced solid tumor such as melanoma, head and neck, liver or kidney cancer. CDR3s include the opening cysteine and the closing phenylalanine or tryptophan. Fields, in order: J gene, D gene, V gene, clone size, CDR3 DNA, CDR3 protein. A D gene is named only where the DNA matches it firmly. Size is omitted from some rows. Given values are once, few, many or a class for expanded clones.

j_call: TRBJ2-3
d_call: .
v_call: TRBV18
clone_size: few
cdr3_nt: TGTGCCAGCTCACGTGCAGCCGCTAGCACAGATACGCAGTATTTT
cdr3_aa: CASSRAAASTDTQYF

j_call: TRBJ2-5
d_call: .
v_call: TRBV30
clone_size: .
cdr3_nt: TGTGCCTGGAATTTCGTGGTACAAGAGACCCAGTACTTC
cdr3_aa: CAWNFVVQETQYF

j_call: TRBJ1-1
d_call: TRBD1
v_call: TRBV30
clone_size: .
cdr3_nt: TGTGCGTGGGCCCGGGACAGTAACACTGAAGCTTTCTTT
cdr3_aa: CAWARDSNTEAFF

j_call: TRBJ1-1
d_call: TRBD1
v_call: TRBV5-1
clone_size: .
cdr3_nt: TGCGCCAGCAGCTTGAGCTCCGGGACAGGGTTTCCTCAAACTGAAGCTTTCTTT
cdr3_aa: CASSLSSGTGFPQTEAFF

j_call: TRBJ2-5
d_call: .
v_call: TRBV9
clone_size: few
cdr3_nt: TGTGCCAGCAGCCGAGGGGGTGGGAAGACCCAGTACTTC
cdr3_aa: CASSRGGGKTQYF

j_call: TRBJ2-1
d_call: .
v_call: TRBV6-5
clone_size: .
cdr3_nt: TGTGCCAGCAGATCTTACACTGAGCAGTTCTTC
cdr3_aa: CASRSYTEQFF

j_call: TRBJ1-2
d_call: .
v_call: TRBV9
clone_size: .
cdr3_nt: TGTGCCAGCAGCGTAGATCCGGGGGCCTCTAGGTATGGCTACACCTTC
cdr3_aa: CASSVDPGASRYGYTF

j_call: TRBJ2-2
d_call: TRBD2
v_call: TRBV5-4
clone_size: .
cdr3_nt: TGTGCCAGCAGCCCACGGAATTTACTAGCGGGGGGGAACACCGGGGAGCTGTTTTTT
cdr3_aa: CASSPRNLLAGGNTGELFF

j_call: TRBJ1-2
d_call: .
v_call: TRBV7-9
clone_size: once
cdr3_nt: TGTGCCAGCAGCTTATCCCTAAGCTATGGCTACACCTTC
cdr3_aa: CASSLSLSYGYTF

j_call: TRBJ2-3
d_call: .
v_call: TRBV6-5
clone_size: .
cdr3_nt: TGTGCCAGCAGGATGTACGGGGGCACAGATACGCAGTATTTT
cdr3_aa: CASRMYGGTDTQYF

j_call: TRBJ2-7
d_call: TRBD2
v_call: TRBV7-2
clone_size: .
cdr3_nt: TGTGCCAGCAGCTCCCAGCGGGACCACTACGAGCAGTACTTC
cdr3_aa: CASSSQRDHYEQYF

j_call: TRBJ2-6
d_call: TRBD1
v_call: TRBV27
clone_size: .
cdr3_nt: TGTGCCAGCAGTTTAAGGGGAGCCGGGACAGGAGCTGGGGCCAACGTCCTGACTTTC
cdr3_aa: CASSLRGAGTGAGANVLTF

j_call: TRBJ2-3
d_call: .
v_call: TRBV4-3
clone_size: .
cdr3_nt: TGCGCCAGCAGCCAAGAGGGGCTACCCACAGATACGCAGTATTTT
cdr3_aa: CASSQEGLPTDTQYF

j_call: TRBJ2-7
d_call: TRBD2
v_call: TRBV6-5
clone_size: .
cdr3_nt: TGTGCCAGCAAGACTAGCGGGAGTCTCTACGAGCAGTACTTC
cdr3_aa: CASKTSGSLYEQYF

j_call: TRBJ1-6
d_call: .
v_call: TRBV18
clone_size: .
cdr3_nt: TGTGCCAGCTCACCCACCCAAGCCGGGCTTAATTCACCCCTCCACTTT
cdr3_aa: CASSPTQAGLNSPLHF

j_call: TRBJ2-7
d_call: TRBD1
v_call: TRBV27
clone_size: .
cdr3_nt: TGTGCCAGCAGGTGGACAGGCTCCGGCTACGAGCAGTACTTC
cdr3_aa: CASRWTGSGYEQYF

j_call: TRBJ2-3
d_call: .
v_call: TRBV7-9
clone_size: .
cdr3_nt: TGTGCCAGCAGCCGGACTACAGATACGCAGTATTTT
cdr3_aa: CASSRTTDTQYF

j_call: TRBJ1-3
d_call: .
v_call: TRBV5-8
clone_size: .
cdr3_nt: TGTGCCAGCAGCTTGCGGCCAGTTGGAAACACCATATATTTT
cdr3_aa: CASSLRPVGNTIYF

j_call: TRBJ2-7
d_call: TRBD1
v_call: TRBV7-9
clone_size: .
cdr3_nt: TGTGCCAGCAGCTTAGACAGGGGGCCCTTTCAGGGGCAGTACTTC
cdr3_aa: CASSLDRGPFQGQYF

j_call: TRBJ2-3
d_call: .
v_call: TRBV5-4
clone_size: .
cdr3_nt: TGTGCCAGCAGCTTGGGGGGGACGCAGTATTTT
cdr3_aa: CASSLGGTQYF

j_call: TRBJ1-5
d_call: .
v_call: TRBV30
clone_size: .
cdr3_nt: TGTGCCTGGAGTGTGTCAGGCCCCAATCAGCCCCAGCATTTT
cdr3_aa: CAWSVSGPNQPQHF

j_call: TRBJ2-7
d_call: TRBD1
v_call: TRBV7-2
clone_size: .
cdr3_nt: TGTGCCAGCAGCTTAGCGAGAGGGGGCCACGAGCAGTACTTC
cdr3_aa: CASSLARGGHEQYF

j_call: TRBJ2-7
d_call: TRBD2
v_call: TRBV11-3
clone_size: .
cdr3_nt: TGTGCCAGCACCCCGGCACCGGGGACTAACTACGAGCAGTACTTC
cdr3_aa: CASTPAPGTNYEQYF

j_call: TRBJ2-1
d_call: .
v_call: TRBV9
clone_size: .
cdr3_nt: TGTGCCAGCAGCCCGGGACTGAGCTCCTACAATGAGCAGTTCTTC
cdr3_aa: CASSPGLSSYNEQFF

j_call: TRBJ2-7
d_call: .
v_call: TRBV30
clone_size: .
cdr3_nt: TGTGCCTGGAGCCTCAACCGGGGATACGAGCAGTACTTC
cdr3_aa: CAWSLNRGYEQYF

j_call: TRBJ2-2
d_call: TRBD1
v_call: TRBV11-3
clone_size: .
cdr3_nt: TGTGCCAGCAGCCCTGGACAGGCGAGAGGAACCGGGGAGCTGTTTTTT
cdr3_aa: CASSPGQARGTGELFF

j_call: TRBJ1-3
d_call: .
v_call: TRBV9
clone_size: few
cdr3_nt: TGTGCCAGCAGCCCAGCTAGGGTAGCGGGCGGAAACACCATATATTTT
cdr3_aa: CASSPARVAGGNTIYF

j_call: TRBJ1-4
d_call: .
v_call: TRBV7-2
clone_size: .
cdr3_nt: TGTGCCAGCAGCTTAGGGTCGACAGGTGAAAAACTGTTTTTT
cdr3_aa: CASSLGSTGEKLFF

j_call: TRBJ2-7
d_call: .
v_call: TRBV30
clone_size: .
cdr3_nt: TGTGCCTGGAGTAGGCAGGTCGACGAGCAGTACTTC
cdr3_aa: CAWSRQVDEQYF

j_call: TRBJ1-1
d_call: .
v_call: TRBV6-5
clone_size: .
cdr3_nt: TGTGCCACACTTGGGACGGGGAACACTGAAGCTTTCTTT
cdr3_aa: CATLGTGNTEAFF

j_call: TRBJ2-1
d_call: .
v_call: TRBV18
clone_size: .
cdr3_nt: TGTGCCAGCTCACCCCTGGGAGGGACAGATGGCAATGAGCAGTTCTTC
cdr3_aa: CASSPLGGTDGNEQFF

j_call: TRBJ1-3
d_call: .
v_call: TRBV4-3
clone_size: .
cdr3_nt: TGCGCCAGCAGCCAAGATGGACAGATCTCTGGAAACACCATATATTTT
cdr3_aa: CASSQDGQISGNTIYF

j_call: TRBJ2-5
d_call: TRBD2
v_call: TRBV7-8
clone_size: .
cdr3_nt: TGTGCCAGCAGCCTCCGGGGCGGGAGGGCCGCAGAGACCCAGTACTTC
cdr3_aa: CASSLRGGRAAETQYF

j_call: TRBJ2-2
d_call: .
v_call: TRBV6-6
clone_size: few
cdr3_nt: TGTGCCAGCAGTCTAATGGTGCGGGTAACCGGGGAGCTGTTTTTT
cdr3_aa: CASSLMVRVTGELFF

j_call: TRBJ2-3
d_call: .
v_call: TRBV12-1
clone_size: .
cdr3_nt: TGTGCCAGCAGCTTCAGCGGGAGGCGCGATACGCAGTATTTT
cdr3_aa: CASSFSGRRDTQYF

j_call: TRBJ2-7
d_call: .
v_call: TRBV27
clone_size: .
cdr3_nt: TGTGCCAGCGCGGGTAGTCCCAACCCCTACGAGCAGTACTTC
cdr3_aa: CASAGSPNPYEQYF

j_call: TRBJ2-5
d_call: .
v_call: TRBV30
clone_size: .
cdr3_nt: TGTGCCTGGAGTGGGTATAGGACGGAAGAGACCCAGTACTTC
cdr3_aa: CAWSGYRTEETQYF

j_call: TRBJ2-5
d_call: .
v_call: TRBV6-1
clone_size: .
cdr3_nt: TGTGCCAGCAGCACCCATCTATCGGGAGAGACCCAGTACTTC
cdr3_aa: CASSTHLSGETQYF

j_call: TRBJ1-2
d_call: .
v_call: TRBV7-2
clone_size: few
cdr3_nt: TGTGCCAGCAGCTTAGCTCTCACAACCTCTAGGTATGGCTACACCTTC
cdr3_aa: CASSLALTTSRYGYTF

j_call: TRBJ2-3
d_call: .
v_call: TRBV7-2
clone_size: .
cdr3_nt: TGTGCCAGCAGCTTAGGGGGGGGCGTACCAGATACGCAGTATTTT
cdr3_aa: CASSLGGGVPDTQYF